This TCR beta chain is drawn from a study of T cells after yellow fever vaccination. TCRdb called the 5' RACE reads again in MiXCR, with one record for every CDR3 protein. Here the sample spans roughly 120,000 distinct CDR3 sequences, 7% to 8.5% being singletons. This clonotype appeared many times. This CDR3 comprises 15 residues. Trimming cost V 6 bases and J 1 base; bases outside gene matches: 5. The sample consisted of CD8+ T cells sorted from PBMCs, taken 45 days after the yellow fever booster vaccination. The TCR was taken from a man aged 25 to 40 who received the YFV17D yellow fever vaccine. The J gene is TRBJ2-5, the V gene TRBV12-3 or TRBV12-4, with 10 bases that match TRBD2. CDR3: CASSSGLATQETQYF. The CDR3 coding sequence is TGTGCCAGCAGCTCGGGACTAGCGACCCAAGAGACCCAGTACTTC.